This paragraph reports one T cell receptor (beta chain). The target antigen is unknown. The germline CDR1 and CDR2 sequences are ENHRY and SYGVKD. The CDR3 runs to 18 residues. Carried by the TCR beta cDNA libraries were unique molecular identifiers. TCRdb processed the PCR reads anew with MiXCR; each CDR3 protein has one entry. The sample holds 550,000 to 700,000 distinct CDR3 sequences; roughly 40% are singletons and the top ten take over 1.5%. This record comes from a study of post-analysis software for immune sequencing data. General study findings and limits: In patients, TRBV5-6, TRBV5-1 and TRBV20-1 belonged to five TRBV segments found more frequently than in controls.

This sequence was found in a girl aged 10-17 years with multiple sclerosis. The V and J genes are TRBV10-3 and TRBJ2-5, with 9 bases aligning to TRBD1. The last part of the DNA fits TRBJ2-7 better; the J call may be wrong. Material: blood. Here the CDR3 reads CAISVHSGTGRLAYEQYF. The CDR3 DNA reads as TGTGCCATCAGTGTCCATTCCGGGACAGGGAGGTTGGCGTACGAGCAGTACTTC.